One sample yielded the 8 T cell receptor beta chains listed below, sequenced in a study of blood T cell repertoires in COVID-19. TCRdb's copy holds only in-frame clones and misses some; the assay was immunoSEQ multiplex PCR. The sample holds 150,000 to 200,000 clones; around 89% are singletons and the top ten take 4% to 5%. Source material: peripheral blood. The origin of the receptors is a human donor in a cohort sampled during active COVID-19.

This rearrangement joins TRBV9 to TRBJ2-7, with 9 bases matching TRBD1. Looked up from germline, CDR1 is SGDLS and CDR2 is YYNGEE. With V trimmed by 4 bases and J by 2 bases, 4 bases remained unmatched. CDR3 length: 14 amino acids. The CDR3 loop is CASSPGQGPYEQYF. CDR3 sequence (DNA): TGTGCCAGCAGCCCGGGACAGGGACCCTACGAGCAGTACTTC.

As for this clone: The sample has other DNA sequences that encode this CDR3 too. This rearrangement joins TRBV3-1 (or the pseudogene TRBV3-2) to TRBJ1-1; 7 bases are shared with TRBD1. The CDR3 contains 13 residues. Germline lookup yields CDR1 LGHDT and CDR2 YNNKEL (reference sequence). Unmatched junction bases numbered 5, after V lost 4 bases and J lost 6 bases. CDR3: CASSPTGTAEAFF. The CDR3 DNA follows: TGTGCCAGCAGCCCGACAGGGACGGCTGAAGCTTTCTTT.

The gene calls are TRBV7-8 and TRBJ2-3, with D maybe TRBD1 (6 bases). V lost 8 bases to trimming and J lost 9 bases, with 30 bases between them. Germline V gives CDR1 SGHVS, CDR2 FQNEAQ. This CDR3 has 17 amino acids. In DNA, the CDR3 is TGTGCCAGCGGGAACAATTACAGGGCGCAGACCCACGACACGCAGTATTTT. This translates into CASGNNYRAQTHDTQYF.

This clone was counted once. The V call is TRBV5-4, the J call TRBJ2-4; 9 positions agree with TRBD1. The CDR3 is 17 amino acids. Germline V CDR1 and CDR2: SGHNT, YYREEE (reference sequence). V was pared by 1 base and J by 0 bases, with 5 bases of the junction left unmatched. CDR3 sequence (DNA): TGTGCCAGCAGCTTGAAAACAGGGGGCGCAGCCAAAAACATTCAGTACTTC. Its protein is CASSLKTGGAAKNIQYF.

The CDR3 protein is CASSLDATSTDTQYF. CDR3 in DNA: TGTGCCAGCAGCTTAGACGCGACTAGCACAGATACGCAGTATTTT. The V call is TRBV7-2, the J call TRBJ2-3; unclear D gene. Germline V lookup: CDR1 SGHTA, CDR2 FQGNSA. This CDR3 has 15 amino acids. V was clipped by 1 base and J by 0 bases, with 8 bases between them.

The rearrangement links TRBV7-8 to TRBJ2-5; D is unresolved. The germline V gene has CDR1 SGHVS and CDR2 FQNEAQ. CDR3 length: 17 residues. V was shortened by 1 base and J by 0 bases, with 15 bases between the two germline ends. The CDR3 coding sequence is TGTGCCAGCAGCTTAGACCTACTTGTATCGTACCAAGAGACCCAGTACTTC. This sequence encodes CASSLDLLVSYQETQYF.

This clone was detected a few times. The chain is built from TRBV7-2 and TRBJ2-6; maybe TRBD2 (5 bases). The CDR3 runs to 18 residues. Looked up from germline, CDR1 is SGHTA and CDR2 is FQGNSA. V was shortened by 5 bases and J by 2 bases, with 19 bases between the two germline ends. For the CDR3, the DNA is TGTGCCAGCAGCCCCCATAGGAGGTTGGACCCTGGGGCCAACGTCCTGACTTTC. It specifies CASSPHRRLDPGANVLTF.

V usage is TRBV28 and J usage is TRBJ1-2; TRBD1 might be the D (5 bases). Germline loops: CDR1 MDHEN, CDR2 SYDVKM. CDR3 length: 14 residues. V lost 4 bases and J lost 6, with 15 bases in between. The CDR3 sequence is CASSSLLGGDGYTF. CDR3 nucleotide sequence: TGTGCCAGCAGTTCCTTGCTTGGGGGGGATGGCTACACCTTC.